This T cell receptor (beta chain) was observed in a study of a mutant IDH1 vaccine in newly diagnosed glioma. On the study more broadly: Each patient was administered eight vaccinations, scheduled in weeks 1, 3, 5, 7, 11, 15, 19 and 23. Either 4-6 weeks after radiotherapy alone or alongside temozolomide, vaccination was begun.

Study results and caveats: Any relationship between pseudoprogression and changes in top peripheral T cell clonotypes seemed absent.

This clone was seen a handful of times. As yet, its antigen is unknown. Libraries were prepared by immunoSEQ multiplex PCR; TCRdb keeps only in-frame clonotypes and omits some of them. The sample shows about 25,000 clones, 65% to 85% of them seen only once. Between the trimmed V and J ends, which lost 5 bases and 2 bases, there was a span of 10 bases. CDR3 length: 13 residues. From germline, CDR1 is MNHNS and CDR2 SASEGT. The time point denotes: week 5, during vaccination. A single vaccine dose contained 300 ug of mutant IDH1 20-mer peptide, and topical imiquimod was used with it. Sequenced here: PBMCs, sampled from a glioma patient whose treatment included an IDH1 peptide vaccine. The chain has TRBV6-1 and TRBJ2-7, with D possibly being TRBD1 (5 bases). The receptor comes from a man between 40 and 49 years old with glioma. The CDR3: CASSLRDTYEQYV. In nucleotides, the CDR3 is TGTGCCAGCAGTCTCAGGGATACCTACGAGCAGTACGTC.